This T cell receptor beta chain was profiled in a study of T-cell memory formation after mild COVID-19. J was trimmed by 5 bases and V by 0 bases; bases with no gene match: 1. Germline values: CDR1 LNHNV, CDR2 YYDKDF (reference sequence). The CDR3 covers 13 residues. TCRdb independently ran MiXCR on the 5' RACE reads; one entry per CDR3 protein. Counted here are approximately 260,000 distinct CDR3 sequences, about a sixth occurring once; the ten biggest clones make up 23%. What was sequenced was PBMCs or a T cell subset sorted from them (not recorded which). This clonotype was sampled from a man younger than 35 who had mild COVID-19 (a few samples of this study predate the infection). Cell type and time point are not known. This chain joins TRBV15 and TRBJ2-7, with TRBD2 matching 7 bases. CDR3 DNA sequence: TGTGCCACCAGCAGAGATGCGGGGGACGAGCAGTACTTC. Translating gives CATSRDAGDEQYF.